This TCR beta chain was sequenced for a study of blood T cell repertoires in COVID-19. Study in general: The study drew acute and convalescent COVID-19 samples from the United States, Italy and Spain.

Seattle enrolled patients during active infection and tracked them longitudinally. Per the original methods: Amplification of reference gene primers provided the estimated nucleated cell counts. Produced via immunoSEQ multiplex PCR; TCRdb's table is partial and in-frame only. Clone size and the V and J calls come from that table; the DNA yielded D and trimming. The sample holds hundreds of thousands of clones; around 92% are singletons and the top ten take approximately 2%. Germline V CDR1 and CDR2: MNHNS, SASEGT. This CDR3 has 14 residues. The V end lost 3 bases, the J end lost 4 bases, and 10 bases lay between the germline ends.

The chain is built from TRBV6-1 and TRBJ1-3; D gene unclear. The TCR sequence derives from a woman in her twenties or thirties with COVID-19, enrolled during active disease. Source material: peripheral blood. The CDR3 DNA reads as TGTGCCAGCAGTGATCGCGGGAACGGAAACACCATATATTTT. Translation gives CASSDRGNGNTIYF.